This T cell receptor (beta chain) stems from a study of blood T cell repertoires in COVID-19. Study-wide background: Material from acute and convalescent COVID-19 was sourced from the United States, Italy and Spain. Nucleic acid was either cDNA or gDNA, and it came from T cells, B-cell-depleted T cells, or PBMCs.

Patients from Seattle were sampled longitudinally, starting during active infection. Original processing methods: Scientists estimated how many nucleated cells there were by amplifying reference gene primers. Generated by immunoSEQ multiplex PCR, the TCRdb table keeps only in-frame clones and is missing some. Clone size and the V and J calls come from that table; the DNA yielded D and trimming. Of 140,000 to 150,000 clones detected, roughly 84% appear once; the ten largest clones hold 8.9%. Germline V lookup: CDR1 ENHRY, CDR2 SYGVKD. This CDR3 comprises 12 residues. The V segment lost 0 bases and the J segment 11 bases; nucleotides outside the gene matches: 3. This clone is a singleton in its sample.

The sequencing input was peripheral blood. The chain is built from TRBV10-3 and TRBJ1-1; 7 bases align to TRBD1. This TCR was recovered from a man aged 25 to 40 with COVID-19, enrolled during active disease. CDR3 DNA sequence: TGTGCCATCAGTGAGTCTAACAGGGGTGCTTTCTTT. It is translated as CAISESNRGAFF.